This T cell receptor (beta chain) was identified in a study of identical twins listed by TCRdb under 2016. With regard to the full study: To test whether fetal clonotypes persist, this study deep-sequenced TCR alpha and beta repertoires from monozygotic twins, from unrelated adults of various ages, and from cord blood. To rule out contamination, replicate twin experiments were performed at different times with different library preparation protocols. Here is what the overall study found, with its caveats: Abundant cord blood beta clonotypes had fewer insertions, young adult naive repertoires showed a similar but weaker trend, and memory repertoires showed no such trend. Invariant T cells such as MAIT and iNKT could partly confound zero-insertion analyses, although diverse VJ usage argued against such confounding for most clonotypes. Because the same donors could not be followed over many years, the conclusions relied on cross-sectional statistical analysis. In monozygotic twins, recombination models systematically underestimated out-of-frame TCR alpha sharing, but the models matched the sharing seen between unrelated individuals. A weaker excess of twin sharing was found in beta out-of-frame sequences because the signal-to-noise ratio was lowered by fewer shared sequences. Out-of-frame TCR alpha sequences shared between twins showed an excess of low generation-probability sequences compared with coincidental sharing between unrelated individuals.

Inclusive of the bounding cysteine and phenylalanine, the CDR3 is 16 residues long. The only DNA kept is the CDR3, 48 bases in frame from the first base. According to the germline V gene, CDR1 reads MNHNS and CDR2 reads SASEGT. V is clipped by 6 bases and J by 0 bases, and the sequence between their germline boundaries is 17 bases long. Every donor in the study was a healthy Caucasian. Three pairs of female monozygotic twins, all aged about 18 to 29 years, were included in the twin cohort. Positive isolation kits from Invitrogen were used to isolate CD4+ and CD8+ T cell populations. Library preparation was by 5' RACE. This sample was sequenced with an Illumina HiSeq 2000. A universal primer binding site was added through template switching, and the final cDNA carried a unique molecular identifier so that TCR cDNA molecules could be counted accurately. Specific primers in the conserved constant-segment region were used to synthesize first-strand cDNA for the TCR alpha and beta chains. To control for contamination, every cDNA library carried two barcodes: a SMART-Mk sample barcode plus Illumina barcodes. TruSeq adapter sequences, together with Illumina sample barcodes, were added in two successive PCR steps. The Illumina HiSeq platform was used with custom primers to sequence TCR alpha and beta cDNA libraries. Turning to the authors' computational methods: Raw reads were processed with MiGEC to extract unique molecular identifiers, and MiXCR was used to determine CDR3 positions. Recombination models were inferred per individual with the repgenHMM and IGoR tools using an EM algorithm. Shared clonotypes were analyzed with the tcR package in R, and sharing was normalized by the product of cloneset sizes. To study raw recombination free of thymic and clonal selection effects, out-of-frame nonproductive sequences were analyzed. The public reads were reanalyzed by TCRdb: fastp trimming at Q25, MiXCR alignment, in-frame beta chains only. Rows with a matching CDR3 protein are joined into one entry that keeps the most common DNA and genes. Clone size and V and J calls follow TCRdb, not the original study. The sample data list approximately 490,000 distinct CDR3 sequences, and more than 20% of these were observed just once. Of the sample, approximately 0.48% falls within the top ten clones.

This clonotype came up a few times. What antigen it recognizes has not been identified. Base qualities are missing; no much larger clone stands one base away. This same sample was also taken into another study, of yellow fever vaccine responses in identical twins. The second study's paper adds: According to the authors, the vaccine-induced T cell response in identical twins seemed to be partly convergent and partly specific to each individual. The study precisely tracked vaccine-responding T cell clones in identical twins.

Input material: CD4+ T cells sorted from blood. Rearrangement joined TRBV6-1 to TRBJ1-1; the D gene is perhaps TRBD1, on 5 matching bases. This sequence originates from a woman between 18 and 29 years old in good health. Read as DNA, the sequence is TGTGCCAGCAGCCACCCCCGGGGACTTATGAACACTGAAGCTTTCTTT. It encodes CASSHPRGLMNTEAFF.